Sequencing of this TCR beta chain was carried out in a study of T-cell reconstitution after alpha-beta-depleted transplantation in children. Broader study findings: Reported findings indicate that, about two months after transplant, alpha-beta T cells came from several hundred expanded clones, which were derived from non-depleted graft cells. Diversity and T-cell counts at one year after transplant derived mostly from new T cells. Surviving recipient T cells and thymic progenitors produced the high day-60 TCRbeta diversity seen in some patients.

This CDR3 is built from 12 residues. Trimming took off 5 bases at V and 5 bases at J, with 10 bases between the two ends. The V gene's germline CDR1 is SGHRS and CDR2 YFSETQ. Unique molecular identifiers were built into the TCRbeta library. A single record per CDR3 protein comes from TCRdb applying MiXCR to the PCR reads. The repertoire holds about 460,000 distinct CDR3 sequences, with about 11% as singletons. This clonotype was seen repeatedly, ten times or more. Its antigen is undetermined. This receptor was identified in a child aged 2-9 years with inherited bone marrow failure, due to receive a stem cell transplant. The chain joins TRBV5-1 to TRBJ1-1; D might be TRBD1 (5 bases). The material sequenced was PBMCs, taken before TCRalphabeta/CD19-depleted stem cell transplant. CDR3 DNA: TGCGCCAGCAGGCAGGGTTGGACTGAAGCTTTCTTT. Amino acids: CASRQGWTEAFF.